This T cell receptor beta chain was retrieved from a study of early T cells in non-severe SARS-CoV-2 infection. TCRdb re-called the 5' RACE reads through MiXCR, storing one row per CDR3 protein. The sample shows 30,000 or so distinct CDR3 sequences, approximately 5.2% of them seen only once. After removal of 3 bases from V and 8 bases from J, the junction contained 9 bases not matched to a gene. Germline CDR1 reads SQVTM; CDR2 reads ANQGSEA. This CDR3 is built from 14 residues. Remarks on this clonotype: A clone one base away is much larger, so this may be a read error.

The sample was whole blood. This receptor was taken from an adult who was a healthcare worker with PCR-confirmed SARS-CoV-2 infection or an uninfected control (not recorded which). V and J are TRBV29-1 and TRBJ1-4; TRBD1 matches 7 bases. CDR3 sequence (DNA): TGCAGCGTTGATGGGACAGAAGCGAGCGAAAAACTGTTTTTT. It codes for CSVDGTEASEKLFF.